This is a list of T cell receptor beta chains from one sample in a study of T-cell memory formation after mild COVID-19. TCRdb processed the 5' RACE reads anew with MiXCR; each CDR3 protein has one entry. The sample holds about 200,000 distinct CDR3 sequences; about 9.2% are singletons and the top ten take around 3.4%. Material for sequencing was PBMCs or a T cell subset sorted from them (not recorded which). The source of these receptors is a man aged 18 to 30 who had mild COVID-19 (a few samples of this study predate the infection). Cell type and time point are not known. Each CDR3 is given with its conserved first and last residue. A D gene is named only where the DNA matches it firmly. Size values are once, few and many counts, or a class for expanded clones, and some rows have none.

clone_size cdr3_length d_call j_call v_call cdr3_aa cdr3_nt
. 14 . TRBJ1-2 TRBV27 CASSPGRTTAGYTF TGTGCCAGCAGTCCGGGAAGGACAACGGCTGGCTACACCTTC
. 17 . TRBJ2-7 TRBV5-1 CASSLAAAVGPVYEQYF TGCGCCAGCAGCTTGGCCGCAGCGGTGGGGCCTGTCTACGAGCAGTACTTC
many 16 TRBD2 TRBJ2-3 TRBV20-1 CSAKDIGLANTDTQYF TGCAGTGCCAAGGATATCGGACTAGCGAACACAGATACGCAGTATTTT
. 17 . TRBJ2-7 TRBV7-7 CASSSRRTVEYSYEQYF TGTGCCAGCAGCTCCCGTCGGACAGTAGAATATTCCTACGAGCAGTACTTC
. 14 TRBD1 TRBJ1-1 TRBV4-3 CASSRDRGWTEAFF TGCGCCAGCAGCCGAGACAGGGGGTGGACTGAAGCTTTCTTT
few 14 . TRBJ1-1 TRBV12-3/TRBV12-4 CASSRNRASTEAFF TGTGCCAGCAGCCGAAACAGGGCGAGCACTGAAGCTTTCTTT
many 13 TRBD1 TRBJ1-1 TRBV5-1 CASSLGDRGGAFF TGCGCCAGCAGCTTGGGCGACAGGGGGGGAGCTTTCTTT
. 13 . TRBJ1-1 TRBV20-1 CSATNRLGTEAFF TGCAGTGCTACAAACAGGTTGGGGACTGAAGCTTTCTTT
few 13 . TRBJ1-2 TRBV27 CASRPYREGGYTF TGTGCCAGCAGACCATACAGGGAAGGCGGCTACACCTTC
few 12 . TRBJ2-7 TRBV7-9 CASSYVTYEQYF TGTGCCAGCAGCTACGTCACCTACGAGCAGTACTTC
. 19 TRBD1 TRBJ2-7 TRBV12-3/TRBV12-4 CASSFWSFGRGLKLGEQYF TGTGCCAGCAGTTTCTGGTCGTTCGGCAGGGGGCTAAAGCTGGGCGAGCAGTACTTC
. 16 TRBD2 TRBJ2-7 TRBV6-5 CASRTLAGGKYYEQYF TGTGCCAGCAGGACACTAGCGGGGGGGAAATACTACGAGCAGTACTTC
. 16 TRBD2 TRBJ2-5 TRBV5-5 CASSLVRLAGQETQYF TGTGCCAGCAGCTTGGTCCGACTAGCGGGGCAAGAGACCCAGTACTTC
. 13 . TRBJ1-6 TRBV4-1 CASSRKWDSPLHF TGCGCCAGCAGCCGCAAGTGGGATTCACCCCTCCACTTT
few 13 TRBD1 TRBJ2-1 TRBV12-3/TRBV12-4 CASFGQGRNEQFF TGTGCCAGCTTCGGACAGGGCAGAAATGAGCAGTTCTTC
few 17 TRBD2 TRBJ2-1 TRBV5-1 CASSSGLAGSSYNEQFF TGCGCCAGCAGCTCCGGACTAGCGGGGAGCTCCTACAATGAGCAGTTCTTC
. 16 TRBD1 TRBJ2-4 TRBV4-3 CASSPGTEVAKNIQYF TGCGCCAGCAGCCCCGGGACAGAAGTAGCCAAAAACATTCAGTACTTC
few 13 . TRBJ2-1 TRBV15 CATSRDLPREQFF TGTGCCACCAGCCGGGACCTCCCACGGGAGCAGTTCTTC
many 15 TRBD1 TRBJ2-7 TRBV7-2 CASSLVGDRADEQYF TGTGCCAGCAGCTTAGTTGGGGACAGGGCAGACGAGCAGTACTTC
many 15 TRBD1 TRBJ2-7 TRBV5-5 CASSTTGTASYEQYF TGTGCCAGCAGCACCACCGGGACAGCTTCCTACGAGCAGTACTTC
few 14 TRBD1 TRBJ2-5 TRBV6-5 CASRRTGMGETQYF TGTGCCAGCAGAAGGACAGGGATGGGGGAGACCCAGTACTTC
many 15 . TRBJ1-4 TRBV7-2 CASSFDMGGNEKLFF TGTGCCAGCAGCTTCGATATGGGGGGCAATGAAAAACTGTTTTTT
few 12 TRBD1 TRBJ1-1 TRBV30 CAWSAQGGKAFF TGTGCCTGGAGCGCGCAGGGGGGAAAAGCTTTCTTT
. 14 TRBD1 TRBJ1-5 TRBV2 CASRDRDSNQPQHF TGTGCCTCCCGGGACAGGGATAGCAATCAGCCCCAGCATTTT
many 17 TRBD2 TRBJ2-1 TRBV6-4 CASSGEGIPPSYNEQFF TGTGCCAGCAGTGGGGAGGGCATTCCCCCTTCTTACAATGAGCAGTTCTTC
few 18 TRBD1 TRBJ1-3 TRBV4-1 CASSQDPRGTASGNTIYF TGCGCCAGCAGCCAAGATCCCCGAGGGACAGCTTCTGGAAACACCATATATTTT
. 15 . TRBJ2-2 TRBV7-2 CASSLYIIPTGELFF TGTGCCAGCAGCTTATACATTATCCCCACCGGGGAGCTGTTTTTT
. 14 TRBD2 TRBJ2-5 TRBV5-1 CASSGTSSGETQYF TGCGCCAGCAGCGGGACTAGCTCGGGGGAGACCCAGTACTTC
. 13 . TRBJ2-1 TRBV2 CASSSRAYNEQFF TGTGCCAGCAGTAGTCGGGCCTACAATGAGCAGTTCTTC
once 14 TRBD1 TRBJ1-4 TRBV20-1 CSAVQGAGDEKLFF TGCAGTGCTGTACAGGGGGCCGGGGATGAAAAACTGTTTTTT
many 16 TRBD2 TRBJ2-2 TRBV7-2 CASSPRLALIGGELFF TGTGCCAGCAGCCCAAGACTAGCGCTCATTGGCGGGGAGCTGTTTTTT
many 15 . TRBJ2-1 TRBV7-2 CASSTDWHPYNEQFF TGTGCCAGCAGCACCGACTGGCACCCCTACAATGAGCAGTTCTTC